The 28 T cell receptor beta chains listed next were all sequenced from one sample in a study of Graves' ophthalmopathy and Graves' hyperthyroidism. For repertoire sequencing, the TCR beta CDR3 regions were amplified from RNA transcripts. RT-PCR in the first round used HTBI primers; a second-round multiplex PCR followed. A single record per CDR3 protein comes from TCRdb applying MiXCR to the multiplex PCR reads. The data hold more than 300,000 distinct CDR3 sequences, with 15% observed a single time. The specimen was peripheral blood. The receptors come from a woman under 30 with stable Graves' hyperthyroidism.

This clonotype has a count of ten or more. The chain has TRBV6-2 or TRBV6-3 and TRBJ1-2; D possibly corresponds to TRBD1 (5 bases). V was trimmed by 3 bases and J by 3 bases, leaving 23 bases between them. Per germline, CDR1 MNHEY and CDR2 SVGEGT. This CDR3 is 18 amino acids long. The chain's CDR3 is CASSYLRRPGLRDYGYTF. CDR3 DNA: TGTGCCAGCAGTTATTTACGAAGGCCAGGGCTGCGGGACTATGGCTACACCTTC.

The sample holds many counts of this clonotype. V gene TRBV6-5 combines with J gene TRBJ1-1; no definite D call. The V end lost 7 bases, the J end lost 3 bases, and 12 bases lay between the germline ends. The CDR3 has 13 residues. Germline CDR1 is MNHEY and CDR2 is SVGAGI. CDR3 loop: CASIGLDDTEAFF. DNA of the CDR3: TGTGCCAGCATCGGCCTGGACGACACTGAAGCTTTCTTT.

CDR3 residues: CASSLTGRSGGAGELFF. For the CDR3, the DNA is TGTGCCAGCAGCTTAACGGGTCGGAGCGGGGGGGCCGGGGAGCTGTTTTTT. The chain couples TRBV7-3 to TRBJ2-2; 10 bases agree with TRBD2. Germline values: CDR1 SGHTA, CDR2 FQGTGA. This CDR3 is built from 17 residues. The J segment lost 6 bases and the V segment lost 0 bases, leaving 7 bases of the junction unmatched.

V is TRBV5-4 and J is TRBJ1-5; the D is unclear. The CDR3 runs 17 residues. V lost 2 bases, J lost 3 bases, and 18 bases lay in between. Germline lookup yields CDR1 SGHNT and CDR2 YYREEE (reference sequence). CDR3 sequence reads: CASSLLPPGKVNQPQHF. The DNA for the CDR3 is TGTGCCAGCAGCTTACTCCCACCCGGGAAGGTCAATCAGCCCCAGCATTTT.

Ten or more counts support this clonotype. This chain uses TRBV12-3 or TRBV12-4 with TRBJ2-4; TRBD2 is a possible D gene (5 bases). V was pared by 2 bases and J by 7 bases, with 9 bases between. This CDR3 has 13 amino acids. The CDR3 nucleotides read TGTGCCAGCAGTTTAACCCGCGGGAACATTCAGTACTTC. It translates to CASSLTRGNIQYF.

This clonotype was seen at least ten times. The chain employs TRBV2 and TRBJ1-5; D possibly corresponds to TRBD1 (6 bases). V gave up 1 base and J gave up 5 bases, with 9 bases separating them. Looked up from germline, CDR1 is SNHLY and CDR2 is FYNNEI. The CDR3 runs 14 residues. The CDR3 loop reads CASSEDRVDQPQHF. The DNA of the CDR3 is TGTGCCAGCAGTGAAGACAGGGTTGATCAGCCCCAGCATTTT.

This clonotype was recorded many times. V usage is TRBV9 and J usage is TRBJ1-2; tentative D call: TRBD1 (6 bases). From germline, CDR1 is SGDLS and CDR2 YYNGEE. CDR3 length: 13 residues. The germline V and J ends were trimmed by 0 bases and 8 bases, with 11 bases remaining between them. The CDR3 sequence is CASSVAGAGGYTF. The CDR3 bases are TGTGCCAGCAGCGTAGCGGGGGCGGGAGGCTACACCTTC.

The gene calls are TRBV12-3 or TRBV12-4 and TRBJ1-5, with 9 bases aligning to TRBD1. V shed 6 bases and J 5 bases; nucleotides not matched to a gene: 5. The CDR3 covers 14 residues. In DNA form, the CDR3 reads TGTGCCAGCAGACCGACAGGGGGAGATCAGCCCCAGCATTTT. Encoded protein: CASRPTGGDQPQHF.

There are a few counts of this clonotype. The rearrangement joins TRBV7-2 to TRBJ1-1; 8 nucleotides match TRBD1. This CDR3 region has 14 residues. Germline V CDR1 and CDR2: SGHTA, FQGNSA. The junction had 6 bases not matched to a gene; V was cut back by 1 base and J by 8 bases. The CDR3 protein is CASSLEAGGFEAFF. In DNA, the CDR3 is TGTGCCAGCAGCTTAGAGGCAGGGGGCTTCGAAGCTTTCTTT.

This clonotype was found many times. This CDR3 reads CASSWDSQETQYF. For the CDR3, the DNA is TGTGCCAGCAGCTGGGACAGCCAAGAGACCCAGTACTTC. This chain uses TRBV7-8 with TRBJ2-5, with 7 bases that match TRBD1. This CDR3 region has 13 residues. V was pared by 4 bases and J by 1 base, with 0 bases of the junction left unmatched. Germline values: CDR1 SGHVS, CDR2 FQNEAQ.

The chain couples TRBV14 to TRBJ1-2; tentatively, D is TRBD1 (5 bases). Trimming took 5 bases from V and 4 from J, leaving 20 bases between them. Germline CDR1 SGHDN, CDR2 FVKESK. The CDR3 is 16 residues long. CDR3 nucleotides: TGTGCCAGCAGCGCTTATGGGGGAGGACTGCGCTATGGCTACACCTTC. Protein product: CASSAYGGGLRYGYTF.

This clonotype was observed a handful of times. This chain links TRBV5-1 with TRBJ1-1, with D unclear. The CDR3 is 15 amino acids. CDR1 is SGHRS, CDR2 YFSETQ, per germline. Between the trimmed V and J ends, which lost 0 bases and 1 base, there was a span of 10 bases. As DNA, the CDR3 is TGCGCCAGCAGCTTGGAGGTGGGCCCGAACACTGAAGCTTTCTTT. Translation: CASSLEVGPNTEAFF.

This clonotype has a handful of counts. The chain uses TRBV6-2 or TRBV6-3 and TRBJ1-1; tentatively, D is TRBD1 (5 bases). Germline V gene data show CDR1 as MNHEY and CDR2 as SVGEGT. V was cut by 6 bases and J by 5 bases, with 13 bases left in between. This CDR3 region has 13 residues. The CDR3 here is CASRAGRVTEAFF. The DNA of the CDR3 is TGTGCCAGCAGGGCAGGGCGGGTAACTGAAGCTTTCTTT.

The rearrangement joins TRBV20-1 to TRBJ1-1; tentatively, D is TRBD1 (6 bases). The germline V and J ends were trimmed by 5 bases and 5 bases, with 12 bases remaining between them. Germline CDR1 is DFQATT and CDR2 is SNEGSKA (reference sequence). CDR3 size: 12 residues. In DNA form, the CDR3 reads TGCAGTGCTGACAGGTTCTATACTGAAGCTTTCTTT. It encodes CSADRFYTEAFF.

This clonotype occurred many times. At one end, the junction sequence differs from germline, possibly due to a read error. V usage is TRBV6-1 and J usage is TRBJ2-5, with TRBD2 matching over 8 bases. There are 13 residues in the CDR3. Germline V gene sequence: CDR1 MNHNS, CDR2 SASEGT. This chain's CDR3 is CASSKAGVETQYF. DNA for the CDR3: TGTGCCAGCAGTAAAGCGGGGGTGGAGACCCAGTACTTC.

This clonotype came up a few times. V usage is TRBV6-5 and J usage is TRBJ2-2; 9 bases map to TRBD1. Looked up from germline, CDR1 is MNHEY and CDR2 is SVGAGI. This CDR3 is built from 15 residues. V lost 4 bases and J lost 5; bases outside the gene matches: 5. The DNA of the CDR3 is TGTGCCAGCAGTTCGGGACAGGGAGAGACCGGGGAGCTGTTTTTT. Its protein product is CASSSGQGETGELFF.

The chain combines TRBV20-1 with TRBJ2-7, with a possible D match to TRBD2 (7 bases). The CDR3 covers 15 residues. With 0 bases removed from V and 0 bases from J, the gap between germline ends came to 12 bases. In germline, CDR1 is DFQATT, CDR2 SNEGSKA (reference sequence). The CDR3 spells CSARDLAGASYEQYF. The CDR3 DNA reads TGCAGTGCTAGAGATCTGGCGGGGGCCTCCTACGAGCAGTACTTC.

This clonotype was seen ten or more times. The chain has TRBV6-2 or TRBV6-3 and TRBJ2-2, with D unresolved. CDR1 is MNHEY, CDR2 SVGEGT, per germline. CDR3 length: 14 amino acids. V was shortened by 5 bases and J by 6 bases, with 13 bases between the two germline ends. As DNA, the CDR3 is TGTGCCAGCAGTACACCGGGCCTGGCCGGGGAGCTGTTTTTT. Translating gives CASSTPGLAGELFF.

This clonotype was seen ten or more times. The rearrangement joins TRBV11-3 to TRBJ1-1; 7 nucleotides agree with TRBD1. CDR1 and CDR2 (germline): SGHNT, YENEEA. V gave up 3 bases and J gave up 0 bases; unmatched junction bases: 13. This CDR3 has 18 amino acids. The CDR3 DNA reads TGTGCCAGCAGCTTTCTGACAGGGCACTCAAGGATGAACACTGAAGCTTTCTTT. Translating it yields CASSFLTGHSRMNTEAFF.

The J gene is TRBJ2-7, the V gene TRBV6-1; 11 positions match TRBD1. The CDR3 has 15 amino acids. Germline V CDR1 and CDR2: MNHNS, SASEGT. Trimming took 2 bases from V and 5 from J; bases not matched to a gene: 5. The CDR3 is CASSEPGQGDNEQYF. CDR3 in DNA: TGTGCCAGCAGTGAACCGGGACAGGGGGACAACGAGCAGTACTTC.

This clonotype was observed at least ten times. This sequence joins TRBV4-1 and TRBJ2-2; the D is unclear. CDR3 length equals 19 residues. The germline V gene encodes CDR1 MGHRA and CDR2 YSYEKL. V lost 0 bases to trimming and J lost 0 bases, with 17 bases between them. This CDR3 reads CASSQESSQTVANTGELFF. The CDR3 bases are TGCGCCAGCAGCCAAGAGTCTTCGCAGACCGTTGCGAACACCGGGGAGCTGTTTTTT.

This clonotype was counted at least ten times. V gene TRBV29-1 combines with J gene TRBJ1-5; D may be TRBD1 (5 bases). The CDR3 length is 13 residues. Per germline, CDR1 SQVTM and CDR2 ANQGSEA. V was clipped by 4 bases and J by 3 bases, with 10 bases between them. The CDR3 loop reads CSVAQGVNQPQHF. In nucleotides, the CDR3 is TGCAGCGTTGCCCAGGGAGTCAATCAGCCCCAGCATTTT.

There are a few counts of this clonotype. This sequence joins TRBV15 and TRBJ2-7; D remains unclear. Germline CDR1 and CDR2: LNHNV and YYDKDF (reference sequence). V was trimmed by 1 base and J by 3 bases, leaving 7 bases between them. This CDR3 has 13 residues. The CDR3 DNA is TGTGCCACCAGCAGAGTAACCGACTACGAGCAGTACTTC. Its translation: CATSRVTDYEQYF.

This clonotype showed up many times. The DNA of the CDR3 is TGTGCCAGCAGCTTGCTCTTTACAGGGGGCCGGACTGAAGCTTTCTTT. Translation gives CASSLLFTGGRTEAFF. The genes are TRBV7-2 and TRBJ1-1; 9 positions agree with TRBD1. Germline lookup yields CDR1 SGHTA and CDR2 FQGNSA. The CDR3 consists of 16 residues. Trimming took 3 bases from V and 5 from J; bases not matched to a gene: 10.

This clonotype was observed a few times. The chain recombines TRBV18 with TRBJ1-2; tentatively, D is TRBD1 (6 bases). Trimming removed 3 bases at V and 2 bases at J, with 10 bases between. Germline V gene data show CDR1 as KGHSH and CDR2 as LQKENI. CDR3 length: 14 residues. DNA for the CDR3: TGTGCCAGCTCACCGGAAGACAGGAACTATGGCTACACCTTC. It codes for CASSPEDRNYGYTF.

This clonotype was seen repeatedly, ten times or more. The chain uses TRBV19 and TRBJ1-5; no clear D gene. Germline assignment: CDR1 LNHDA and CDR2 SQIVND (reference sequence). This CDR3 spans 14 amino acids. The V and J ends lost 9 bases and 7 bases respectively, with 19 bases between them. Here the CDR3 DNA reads TGTGCCAGCGGAAGAAGCCAACCGGTACAGCCCCAGCATTTT. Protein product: CASGRSQPVQPQHF.

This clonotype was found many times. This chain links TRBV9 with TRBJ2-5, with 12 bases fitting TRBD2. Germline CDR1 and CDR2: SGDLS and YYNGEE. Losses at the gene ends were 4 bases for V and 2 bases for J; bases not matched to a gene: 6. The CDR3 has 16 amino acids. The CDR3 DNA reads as TGTGCCAGCAGCTCAAGACTAGCGGGGGATCAAGAGACCCAGTACTTC. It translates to CASSSRLAGDQETQYF.

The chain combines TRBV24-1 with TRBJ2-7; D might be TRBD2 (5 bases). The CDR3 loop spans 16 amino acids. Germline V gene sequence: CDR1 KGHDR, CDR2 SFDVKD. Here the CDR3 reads CVSSESGIKSSYEQYF. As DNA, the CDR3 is TGTGTCTCCAGTGAATCCGGGATCAAGAGCTCCTACGAGCAGTACTTC.